The 25 T cell receptor beta chains presented below share a single source sample, sequenced in a study of patients and donors after allogeneic stem cell transplantation (dated by TCRdb to 2019 to 2021). The protocol used for the library was RT-PCR. Sequencing was carried out with a NextSeq 550. TCRdb trimmed the raw reads at Q25, called clones with MiXCR and kept productive beta chains. Identical CDR3 protein sequences are pooled into one entry, listed with their most common genes and DNA. A total of approximately 410,000 distinct CDR3 sequences appear in this sample, 16% of them only once. The ten largest clones take up less than 8.5% of the sample. What was sequenced was blood, either unsorted or a sorted T cell fraction (not recorded which). These receptors were obtained from a human donor who was either an allogeneic HSCT recipient or a stem cell or donor lymphocyte infusion donor (not recorded which). It is not recorded whose cells these are; they may come from a transplant donor.

This clonotype was observed a few times. The J gene is TRBJ2-2, the V gene TRBV10-3; D gene ambiguous. Between the trimmed V and J ends, which lost 9 bases and 7 bases, there was a span of 18 bases. Germline V gene lookup returns CDR1 ENHRY and CDR2 SYGVKD. This CDR3 comprises 14 residues. The CDR3 loop reads CAIRLETWGGELFF. CDR3 DNA sequence: TGTGCCATTCGCCTAGAGACCTGGGGCGGGGAGCTGTTTTTT.

CDR3 DNA sequence: TGTGCCAGCGGCTTCTCAGGTGGGCGGAACACCGGGGAGCTGTTTTTT. It specifies CASGFSGGRNTGELFF. The V gene is TRBV9, the J gene TRBJ2-2; D is uncertain. Looked up from germline, CDR1 is SGDLS and CDR2 is YYNGEE. CDR3 length: 16 amino acids. V dropped 7 bases and J dropped 1 base, with 17 bases sitting between them.

This clonotype was observed a few times. Here the CDR3 DNA reads TGTGCCAGCAGCCAATTAACTGGGGCCAACGTCCTGACTTTC. It specifies CASSQLTGANVLTF. The chain combines TRBV14 with TRBJ2-6; no reliable D call. Germline values: CDR1 SGHDN, CDR2 FVKESK. V was trimmed by 2 bases and J by 2 bases, leaving 4 bases between them. This CDR3 has 14 amino acids.

This clonotype was seen only a few times. The genes are TRBV20-1 and TRBJ1-2; D remains unclear. CDR1 and CDR2 from the germline V gene are DFQATT and SNEGSKA (reference sequence). This CDR3 region has 14 residues. Trimming took off 3 bases at V and 3 bases at J, with 14 bases between the two ends. CDR3 sequence reads: CSARITGYHYGYTF. As DNA, the CDR3 is TGCAGTGCTAGGATAACGGGGTATCACTATGGCTACACCTTC.

This clonotype has a handful of counts. This sequence joins TRBV11-1 and TRBJ1-5, with D possibly matching TRBD1 (5 bases). V was shortened by 5 bases and J by 7 bases, with 15 bases between the two germline ends. The CDR3 has 14 amino acids. Germline loops: CDR1 SGHAT, CDR2 FQDESV (reference sequence). CDR3 loop: CASSPQGMGQPQHF. Here the CDR3 DNA reads TGTGCCAGCAGCCCCCAGGGTATGGGGCAGCCCCAGCATTTT.

V is TRBV6-1 and J is TRBJ2-3, with TRBD2 identical over 7 bases. Unmatched junction bases numbered 10, after V lost 7 bases and J lost 3 bases. The CDR3 loop spans 15 amino acids. Per the germline V gene, CDR1 is MNHNS and CDR2 is SASEGT. This chain's CDR3 is CASTIGERDTDTQYF. The DNA for the CDR3 is TGTGCCAGCACGATCGGGGAGCGGGATACAGATACGCAGTATTTT.

V gene TRBV7-6 combines with J gene TRBJ2-5; D not certain. Germline CDR1 is SGHVS and CDR2 is FNYEAQ. The CDR3 consists of 13 residues. The germline V and J ends were trimmed by 5 bases and 5 bases, with 12 bases remaining between them. The CDR3, as DNA: TGTGCCAGCAGCCCAACTGGGTGGGAGACCCAGTACTTC. This sequence encodes CASSPTGWETQYF.

This clonotype was found a few times. The chain is built from TRBV4-3 and TRBJ2-7; 12 bases are shared with TRBD2. The CDR3 has 14 residues. The trim removed 6 bases at V and 5 bases at J, leaving 5 bases unmatched. Germline V lookup: CDR1 LGHNA, CDR2 YSLEER. CDR3 bases: TGCGCCAGCAGTCGGACTAGCGGGACCGACGAGCAGTACTTC. Amino acids: CASSRTSGTDEQYF.

The CDR3: CAWSGGGTVAGAGEQYF. For the CDR3, the DNA is TGTGCCTGGAGTGGAGGTGGGACAGTAGCGGGAGCCGGCGAGCAGTACTTC. The V call is TRBV30, the J call TRBJ2-7; TRBD2 matches at 9 bases. Germline V gives CDR1 GTSNPN, CDR2 SVGIG (reference sequence). The V and J ends lost 1 base and 6 bases, in that order; junction bases with no gene match: 16. This CDR3 region has 17 residues.

This clonotype was counted ten times or more. The V gene is TRBV6-1, the J gene TRBJ2-2; possibly TRBD1 for D (5 bases). V gave up 6 bases and J gave up 5 bases, with 19 bases separating them. Germline V lookup: CDR1 MNHNS, CDR2 SASEGT. The length of the CDR3 is 16 residues. The CDR3: CASRTPSWAGTGELFF. The DNA of the CDR3 is TGTGCCAGCAGAACCCCATCTTGGGCAGGGACCGGGGAGCTGTTTTTT.

Only a few counts were recorded for this clonotype. The CDR3 coding sequence is TGCAGTGCCACGGCCCCGGGACAGGGGGGAGATACGCAGTATTTT. Encoded protein: CSATAPGQGGDTQYF. The chain carries TRBV20-1 and TRBJ2-3; 11 bases are shared with TRBD1. The CDR3 runs to 15 residues. The germline gives CDR1 DFQATT, CDR2 SNEGSKA (reference sequence). V was clipped by 6 bases and J by 5 bases; unmatched bases: 10.

To note about this clonotype: A clone one base away is much larger, so this may be a read error. V gene TRBV5-1 combines with J gene TRBJ2-5; D might be TRBD1 (6 bases). From germline, CDR1 is SGHRS and CDR2 YFSETQ. The V and J ends lost 4 bases and 6 bases respectively, with 13 bases between them. The CDR3 is 13 residues long. CDR3 nucleotides: TGCGCCAGCAGCCTTGACAGGATGAAGACCCAGTACTTC. Translation: CASSLDRMKTQYF.

The sample holds a few counts of this clonotype. J is TRBJ1-2 and V is TRBV6-1, with a possible D match to TRBD1 (5 bases). The V end lost 7 bases, the J end lost 2 bases, and 11 bases lay between the germline ends. The CDR3 has 13 residues. The germline gives CDR1 MNHNS, CDR2 SASEGT. The CDR3 coding sequence is TGTGCCAGCAATAGGGCAGGGAACTATGGCTACACCTTC. This translates into CASNRAGNYGYTF.

This clonotype turned up a few times. The chain combines TRBV12-3 or TRBV12-4 with TRBJ2-5; possibly TRBD1 or TRBD2 for D (5 bases each). V dropped 4 bases and J dropped 0 bases, with 15 bases sitting between them. The CDR3 contains 16 residues. The CDR3 bases are TGTGCCAGCAGTTCCCGGACAAGGAGGTACCAAGAGACCCAGTACTTC. This encodes CASSSRTRRYQETQYF.

V and J are TRBV5-1 and TRBJ2-5; D remains ambiguous. Germline CDR1 reads SGHRS; CDR2 reads YFSETQ. V lost 0 bases and J 0 bases, leaving 6 bases between the germline ends. This CDR3 is built from 14 residues. For the CDR3, the DNA is TGCGCCAGCAGCTTGGGTGCCAACCAAGAGACCCAGTACTTC. It translates to CASSLGANQETQYF.

The chain couples TRBV9 to TRBJ1-3; D is unresolved. CDR3 size: 16 residues. CDR1 is SGDLS, CDR2 YYNGEE, per germline. Deletions cut 0 bases from V and 4 bases from J, with 14 bases between. The CDR3 sequence: CASSVAKTATGNTIYF. In DNA, the CDR3 is TGTGCCAGCAGCGTAGCTAAGACGGCAACCGGAAACACCATATATTTT.

The chain couples TRBV20-1 to TRBJ1-1, with TRBD1 as a possible D gene (5 bases). The V and J ends lost 6 bases and 5 bases respectively, with 16 bases between them. The CDR3 totals 13 residues. Germline V CDR1 and CDR2: DFQATT, SNEGSKA (reference sequence). CDR3 amino acids: CSAKLGVETEAFF. The CDR3 bases are TGCAGTGCGAAATTAGGGGTGGAGACTGAAGCTTTCTTT.

The V gene is TRBV4-3, the J gene TRBJ2-2; maybe TRBD2 (5 bases). The CDR3 runs to 15 residues. Germline CDR1 is LGHNA and CDR2 is YSLEER. The ends were cut back, 8 bases at V and 5 bases at J, with 18 bases in the middle. The CDR3 DNA follows: TGCGCCAGCGCCTCACGATCTCCGGGAACCGGGGAGCTGTTTTTT. The encoded protein is CASASRSPGTGELFF.

This clonotype occurred many times. The chain joins TRBV10-3 to TRBJ2-3; 10 bases map to TRBD2. V lost 5 bases and J lost 0; bases outside the gene matches: 5. This CDR3 spans 16 amino acids. Germline V gene lookup returns CDR1 ENHRY and CDR2 SYGVKD. As DNA, the CDR3 is TGTGCCATCAGTCGGACTAGCGGAGGGAGCACAGATACGCAGTATTTT. Translating it yields CAISRTSGGSTDTQYF.

This clonotype was seen many times. This chain uses TRBV12-3 or TRBV12-4 with TRBJ2-7, with 7 bases that match TRBD2. The CDR3 is 13 residues long. Unmatched junction bases numbered 3, after V lost 5 bases and J lost 2 bases. CDR3 amino acids: CASSLGTTYEQYF. CDR3 coding DNA: TGTGCCAGCAGTCTAGGGACTACCTACGAGCAGTACTTC.

This clonotype came up a few times. This chain connects TRBV5-6 to TRBJ1-6; a weak D match, TRBD1 (6 bases). The germline V gene encodes CDR1 SGHDT and CDR2 YYEEEE. Between the trimmed V and J ends, which lost 3 bases and 7 bases, there was a span of 17 bases. The CDR3 runs to 16 residues. CDR3 sequence: CASSSEGPGANSPLHF. CDR3 coding DNA: TGTGCCAGCAGCTCGGAGGGACCGGGGGCCAATTCACCCCTCCACTTT.

This clonotype was counted a few times. The CDR3 reads CASRRTGTGTGELFF. The CDR3, as DNA: TGTGCCAGCAGACGGACCGGCACGGGCACCGGGGAGCTGTTTTTT. The V and J genes are TRBV25-1 and TRBJ2-2; no reliable D call. V gave up 6 bases and J gave up 4 bases, with 15 bases separating them. CDR1 and CDR2 (germline): MGHDK, SYGVNS. The length of the CDR3 is 15 residues.

The rearrangement links TRBV20-1 to TRBJ2-7; D not resolved. This CDR3 comprises 12 residues. Per the germline V gene, CDR1 is DFQATT and CDR2 is SNEGSKA (reference sequence). Trimming left V 2 bases short and J 6 bases short, with 11 bases between. The CDR3 reads CSARRSLGEQYF. The CDR3 nucleotides are TGCAGTGCTAGACGCAGTTTGGGCGAGCAGTACTTC.

The chain employs TRBV5-1 and TRBJ2-3; no firm D call. CDR3 size: 15 residues. Per germline, CDR1 SGHRS and CDR2 YFSETQ. V shed 2 bases and J shed 2 bases, with 12 bases lying between them. The chain's CDR3 is CASSLGGRNTDTQYF. CDR3 DNA: TGCGCCAGCAGCTTAGGCGGCAGGAACACAGATACGCAGTATTTT.

This clonotype showed up just a few times. The genes are TRBV15 and TRBJ2-7, with 7 bases identical to TRBD2. The CDR3 is 15 amino acids. The V gene's germline CDR1 is LNHNV and CDR2 YYDKDF (reference sequence). The trim removed 1 base at V and 2 bases at J, leaving 5 bases unmatched. The DNA of the CDR3 is TGTGCCACCAGCAGAGGGGGGGGACTTACCTACGAGCAGTACTTC. Residues: CATSRGGGLTYEQYF.